Shown below are 10 T cell receptor beta chains from a single sample sequenced in a study of T cells after posttransplantation cyclophosphamide. Using immunoSEQ multiplex PCR, the repertoire was profiled, and TCRdb retains in-frame clones only, with some absent. This table holds roughly 1,900 clones, around 94% found once. Input material: CD4+ T cells sorted from bone marrow. These receptors were collected from a woman in her forties or fifties in good health and a related stem cell transplant donor.

The J gene is TRBJ1-4, the V gene TRBV5-5, with 7 bases matching TRBD1. The trim removed 5 bases at V and 8 bases at J, leaving 9 bases unmatched. CDR1 and CDR2 (germline): SGHKS, YYEKEE (reference sequence). The CDR3 length is 14 residues. CDR3 loop: CASSPTGTSEKLFF. The CDR3 nucleotides read TGTGCCAGCAGTCCGACAGGGACATCGGAAAAACTGTTTTTT.

V gene TRBV29-1 combines with J gene TRBJ1-2; D ambiguous. This CDR3 is 12 amino acids long. The ends were cut back, 7 bases at V and 2 bases at J, with 11 bases in the middle. Per the germline V gene, CDR1 is SQVTM and CDR2 is ANQGSEA. CDR3 sequence (DNA): TGCAGCGCGACATCTCTCAACTATGGCTACACCTTC. Amino acid sequence: CSATSLNYGYTF.

The CDR3 protein is CASSQDNLSGGAGETQYF. In DNA form, the CDR3 reads TGCGCCAGCAGCCAAGATAATCTTAGCGGGGGGGCAGGTGAGACCCAGTACTTC. The chain links TRBV4-1 to TRBJ2-5; 11 bases align to TRBD2. CDR1 is MGHRA, CDR2 YSYEKL, per germline. The CDR3 has 18 amino acids. After removal of 0 bases from V and 5 bases from J, the junction contained 11 bases not matched to a gene.

This sequence joins TRBV30 and TRBJ2-5; D is ambiguous. From germline, CDR1 is GTSNPN and CDR2 SVGIG (reference sequence). V gave up 4 bases and J gave up 5 bases, with 11 bases separating them. This CDR3 is built from 12 residues. In DNA, the CDR3 is TGTGCCTGGAAAGCAGGCCGGGAGACCCAGTACTTC. Its translation: CAWKAGRETQYF.

This sequence joins TRBV5-1 and TRBJ1-1, with TRBD1 matching over 8 bases. V was pared by 4 bases and J by 6 bases, with 8 bases of the junction left unmatched. Germline V CDR1 and CDR2: SGHRS, YFSETQ. This CDR3 has 14 residues. CDR3 loop: CASSVDRASAEAFF. DNA of the CDR3: TGCGCCAGCAGCGTGGACAGGGCGAGCGCTGAAGCTTTCTTT.

J is TRBJ1-2 and V is TRBV27; D not resolved. This CDR3 is built from 14 residues. CDR1 and CDR2 from the germline V gene are MNHEY and SMNVEV (reference sequence). V gave up 6 bases and J gave up 2 bases, with 13 bases separating them. CDR3 bases: TGTGCCAGCAGGGGGAGTGGTGTAAACTATGGCTACACCTTC. This encodes CASRGSGVNYGYTF.

This clone was detected only once. The J gene is TRBJ2-7, the V gene TRBV5-1, with TRBD2 matching 10 bases. CDR3 size: 15 residues. CDR1 and CDR2 from the germline V gene are SGHRS and YFSETQ. The ends lost 4 bases at V and 3 bases at J; junction bases unmatched: 7. CDR3 sequence (DNA): TGCGCCAGCAGCCCACGGACTAGCGGATTCTACGAGCAGTACTTC. Translated: CASSPRTSGFYEQYF. Based on the CDR3 plus reference TRBV5-1 and TRBJ2-7, the full variable domain is KAGVTQTPRYLIKTRGQQVTLSCSPISGHRSVSWYQQTPGQGLQFLFEYFSETQRNKGNFPGRFSGRQFSNSRSEMNVSTLELGDSALYLCASSPRTSGFYEQYFGPGTRLTVT.

This sequence joins TRBV19 and TRBJ2-7; 10 nucleotides line up with TRBD1. The CDR3 is 14 amino acids. CDR1 LNHDA and CDR2 SQIVND come from the germline V gene (reference sequence). V dropped 5 bases and J dropped 6; count of bases not matched to a gene: 7. CDR3 DNA sequence: TGTGCCAGTAGTCTACGGGACAGGGGAAGCGAGCAGTACTTC. Its protein product is CASSLRDRGSEQYF.

The CDR3 is CASSIHEQGIDYGYTF. CDR3 bases: TGTGCCAGTAGTATTCATGAACAGGGGATTGACTATGGCTACACCTTC. The V gene is TRBV19, the J gene TRBJ1-2, with TRBD1 matching over 7 bases. This CDR3 comprises 16 residues. The V and J ends lost 3 bases and 3 bases, in that order; junction bases with no gene match: 10. Germline CDR1 and CDR2: LNHDA and SQIVND (reference sequence).

The CDR3 is CASSLEGQGFYNEQFF. CDR3 nucleotides: TGCGCCAGCAGCTTGGAAGGACAGGGCTTCTACAATGAGCAGTTCTTC. The chain combines TRBV5-1 with TRBJ2-1; 8 bases fit TRBD1. V was pared by 0 bases and J by 3 bases, with 5 bases of the junction left unmatched. The length of the CDR3 is 16 residues. Germline-derived CDR1 and CDR2 are SGHRS and YFSETQ.